Shown below are 3 T cell receptor beta chains from a single sample sequenced in a study of cytomegalovirus exposure and HLA in healthy donors. Primers: 60 Vbeta forward and 13 Jbeta reverse. Produced via immunoSEQ multiplex PCR; TCRdb's table is partial and in-frame only. The sample includes 170,000 or so clones, 75% to 80% of them seen just once. The sequenced sample consisted of PBMCs. These receptors all stem from a woman aged 40 to 49 in good health and CMV-seronegative.

The chain links TRBV2 to TRBJ1-2; maybe TRBD1 (6 bases). V was clipped by 5 bases and J by 7 bases, with 8 bases between them. The CDR3 length is 11 residues. CDR1 is SNHLY and CDR2 is FYNNEI in the germline V gene. The CDR3 DNA is TGTGCCAGCAGTTACAGGGTTGGCTACACCTTC. Amino acid sequence: CASSYRVGYTF.

This clone has just one count. The CDR3 DNA reads as TGTGCCAGCAGTCGACAGGGGACTGGAAACACCATATATTTT. Residues: CASSRQGTGNTIYF. V and J are TRBV27 and TRBJ1-3; TRBD1 aligns across 8 bases. With V trimmed by 5 bases and J by 2 bases, 2 bases remained unmatched. The CDR3 is made up of 14 amino acids. Germline CDR1 MNHEY, CDR2 SMNVEV (reference sequence).

The chain recombines TRBV29-1 with TRBJ2-5; D is undetermined. The J call could be wrong; TRBJ2-7 is a better fit for the DNA end. This CDR3 region has 12 residues. Germline CDR1 SQVTM, CDR2 ANQGSEA. The CDR3 bases are TGCAGCGTTGGGTTCGCCGATTACGAGCAGTACTTC. This codes for CSVGFADYEQYF.